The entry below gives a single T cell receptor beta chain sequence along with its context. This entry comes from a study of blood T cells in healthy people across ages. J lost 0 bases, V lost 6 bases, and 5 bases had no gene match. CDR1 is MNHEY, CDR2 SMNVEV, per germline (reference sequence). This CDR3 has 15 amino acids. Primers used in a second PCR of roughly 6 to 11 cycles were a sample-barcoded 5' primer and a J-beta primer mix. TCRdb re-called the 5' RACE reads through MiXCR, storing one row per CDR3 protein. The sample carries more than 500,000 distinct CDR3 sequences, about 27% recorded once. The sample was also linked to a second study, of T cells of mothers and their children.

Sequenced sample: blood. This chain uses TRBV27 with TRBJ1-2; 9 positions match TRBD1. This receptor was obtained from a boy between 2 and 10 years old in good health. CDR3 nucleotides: TGTGCCAGCAGCCCCGGACAGGGGTCTAACTATGGCTACACCTTC. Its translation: CASSPGQGSNYGYTF.